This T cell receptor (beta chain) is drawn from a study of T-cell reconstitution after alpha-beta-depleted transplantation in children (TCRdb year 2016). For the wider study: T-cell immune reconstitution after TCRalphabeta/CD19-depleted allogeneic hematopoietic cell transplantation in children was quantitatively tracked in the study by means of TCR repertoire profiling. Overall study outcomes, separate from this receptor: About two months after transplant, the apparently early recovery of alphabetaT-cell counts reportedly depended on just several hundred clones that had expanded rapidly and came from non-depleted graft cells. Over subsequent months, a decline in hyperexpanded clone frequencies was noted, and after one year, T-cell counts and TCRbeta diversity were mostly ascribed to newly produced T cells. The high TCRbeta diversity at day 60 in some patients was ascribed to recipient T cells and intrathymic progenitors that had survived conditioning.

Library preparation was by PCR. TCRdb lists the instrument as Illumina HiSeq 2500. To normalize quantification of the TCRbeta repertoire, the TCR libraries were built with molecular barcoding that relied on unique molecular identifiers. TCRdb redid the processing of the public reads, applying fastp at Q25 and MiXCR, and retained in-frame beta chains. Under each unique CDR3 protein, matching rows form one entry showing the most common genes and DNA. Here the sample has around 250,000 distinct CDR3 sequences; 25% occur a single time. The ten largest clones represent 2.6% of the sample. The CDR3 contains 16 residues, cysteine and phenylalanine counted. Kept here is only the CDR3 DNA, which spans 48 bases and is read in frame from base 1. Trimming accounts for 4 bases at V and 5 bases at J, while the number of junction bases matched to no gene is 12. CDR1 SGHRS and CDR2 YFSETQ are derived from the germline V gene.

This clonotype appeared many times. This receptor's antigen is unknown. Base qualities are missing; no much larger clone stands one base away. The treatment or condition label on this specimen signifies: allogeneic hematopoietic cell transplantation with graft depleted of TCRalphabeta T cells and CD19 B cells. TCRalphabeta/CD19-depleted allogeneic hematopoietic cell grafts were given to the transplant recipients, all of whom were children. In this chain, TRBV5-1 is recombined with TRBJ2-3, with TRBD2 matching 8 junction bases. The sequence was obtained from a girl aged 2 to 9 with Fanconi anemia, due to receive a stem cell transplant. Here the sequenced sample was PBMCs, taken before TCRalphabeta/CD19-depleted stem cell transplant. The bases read TGCGCCAGCAGCGTAGGTCCGGGAGGGCCCGGAGATACGCAGTATTTT. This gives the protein CASSVGPGGPGDTQYF.